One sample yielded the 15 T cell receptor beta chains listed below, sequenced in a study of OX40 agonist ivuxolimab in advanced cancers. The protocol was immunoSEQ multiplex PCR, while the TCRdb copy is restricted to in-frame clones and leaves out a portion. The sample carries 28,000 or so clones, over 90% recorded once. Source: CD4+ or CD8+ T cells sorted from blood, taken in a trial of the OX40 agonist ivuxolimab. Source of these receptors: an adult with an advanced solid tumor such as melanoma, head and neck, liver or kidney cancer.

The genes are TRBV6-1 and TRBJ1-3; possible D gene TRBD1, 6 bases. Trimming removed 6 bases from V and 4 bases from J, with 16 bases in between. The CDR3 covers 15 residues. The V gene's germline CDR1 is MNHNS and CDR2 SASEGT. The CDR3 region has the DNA TGTGCCAGCAGGACCCCTCCGGGGGGCGGAAACACCATATATTTT. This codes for CASRTPPGGGNTIYF.

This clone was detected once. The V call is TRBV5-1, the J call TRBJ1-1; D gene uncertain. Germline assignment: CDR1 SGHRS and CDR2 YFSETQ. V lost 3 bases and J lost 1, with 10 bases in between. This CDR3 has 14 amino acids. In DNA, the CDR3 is TGCGCCAGCAGCTCAAGGACGGGGAACACTGAAGCTTTCTTT. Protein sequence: CASSSRTGNTEAFF.

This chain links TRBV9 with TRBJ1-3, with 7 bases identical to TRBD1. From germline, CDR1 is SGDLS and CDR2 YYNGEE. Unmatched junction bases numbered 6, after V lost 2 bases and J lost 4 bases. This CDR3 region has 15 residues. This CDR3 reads CASSVTGAGGNTIYF. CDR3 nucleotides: TGTGCCAGCAGCGTTACAGGGGCTGGGGGAAACACCATATATTTT.

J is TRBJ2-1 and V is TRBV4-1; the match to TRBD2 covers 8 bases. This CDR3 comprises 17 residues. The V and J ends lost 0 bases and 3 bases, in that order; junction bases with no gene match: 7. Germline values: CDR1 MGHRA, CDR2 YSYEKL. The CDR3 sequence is CASSQDKREHFYNEQFF. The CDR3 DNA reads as TGCGCCAGCAGCCAAGACAAGCGGGAGCACTTCTACAATGAGCAGTTCTTC.

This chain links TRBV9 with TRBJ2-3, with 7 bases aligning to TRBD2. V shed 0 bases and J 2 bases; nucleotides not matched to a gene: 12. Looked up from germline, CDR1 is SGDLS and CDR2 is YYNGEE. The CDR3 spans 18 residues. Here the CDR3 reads CASSVAFMMGGPTDTQYF. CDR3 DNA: TGTGCCAGCAGCGTAGCTTTTATGATGGGAGGGCCCACAGATACGCAGTATTTT.

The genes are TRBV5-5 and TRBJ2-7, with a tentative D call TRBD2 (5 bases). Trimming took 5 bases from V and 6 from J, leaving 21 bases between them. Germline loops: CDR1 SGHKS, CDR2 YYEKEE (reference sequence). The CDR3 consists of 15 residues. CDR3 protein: CASRFAALGLVEQYF. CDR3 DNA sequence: TGTGCCAGCAGGTTTGCGGCTCTTGGACTCGTCGAGCAGTACTTC.

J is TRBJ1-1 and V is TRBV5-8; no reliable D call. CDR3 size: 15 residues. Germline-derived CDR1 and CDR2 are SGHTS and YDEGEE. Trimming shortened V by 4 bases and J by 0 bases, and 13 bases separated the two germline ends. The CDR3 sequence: CASSPSVRVNTEAFF. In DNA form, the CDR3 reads TGTGCCAGCAGCCCGTCCGTCCGAGTGAACACTGAAGCTTTCTTT.

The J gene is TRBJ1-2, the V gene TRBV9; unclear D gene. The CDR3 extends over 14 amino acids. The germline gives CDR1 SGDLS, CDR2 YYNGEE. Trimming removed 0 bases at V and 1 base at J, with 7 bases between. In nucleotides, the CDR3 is TGTGCCAGCAGCGTAGGTAACAATAACTATGGCTACACCTTC. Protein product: CASSVGNNNYGYTF.

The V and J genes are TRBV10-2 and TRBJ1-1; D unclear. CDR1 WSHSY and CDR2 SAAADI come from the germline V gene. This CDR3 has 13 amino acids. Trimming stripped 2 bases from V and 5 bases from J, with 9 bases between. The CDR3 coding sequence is TGCGCCAGCAGTGAGGGGGAATTTACTGAAGCTTTCTTT. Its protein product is CASSEGEFTEAFF.

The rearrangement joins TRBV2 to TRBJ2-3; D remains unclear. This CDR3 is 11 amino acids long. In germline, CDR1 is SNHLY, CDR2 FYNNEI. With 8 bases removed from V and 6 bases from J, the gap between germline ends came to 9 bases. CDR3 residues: CASYWADTQYF. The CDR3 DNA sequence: TGTGCCAGCTACTGGGCGGATACGCAGTATTTT. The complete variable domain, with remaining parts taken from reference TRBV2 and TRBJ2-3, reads EPEVTQTPSHQVTQMGQEVILRCVPISNHLYFYWYRQILGQKVEFLVSFYNNEISEKSEIFDDQFSVERPDGSNFTLKIRSTKLEDSAMYFCASYWADTQYFGPGTRLTVL.

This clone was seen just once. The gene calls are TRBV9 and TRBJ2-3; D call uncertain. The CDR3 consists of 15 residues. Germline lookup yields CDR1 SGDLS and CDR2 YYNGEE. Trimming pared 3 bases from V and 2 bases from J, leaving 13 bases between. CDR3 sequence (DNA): TGTGCCAGCAGCGGCCCCCCCCCTCACACAGATACGCAGTATTTT. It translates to CASSGPPPHTDTQYF.

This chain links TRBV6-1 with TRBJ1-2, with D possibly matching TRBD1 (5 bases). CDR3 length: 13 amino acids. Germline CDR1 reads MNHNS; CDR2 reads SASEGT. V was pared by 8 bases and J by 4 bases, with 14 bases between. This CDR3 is CASGAGEGYGYTF. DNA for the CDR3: TGTGCCAGCGGGGCGGGGGAAGGCTATGGCTACACCTTC.

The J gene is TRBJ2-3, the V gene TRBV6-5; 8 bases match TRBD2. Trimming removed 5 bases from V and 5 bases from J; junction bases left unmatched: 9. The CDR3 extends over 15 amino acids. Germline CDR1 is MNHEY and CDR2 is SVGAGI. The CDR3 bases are TGTGCCAGCAGTCCTATCAGCGGGAGAGGAGATACGCAGTATTTT. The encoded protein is CASSPISGRGDTQYF.

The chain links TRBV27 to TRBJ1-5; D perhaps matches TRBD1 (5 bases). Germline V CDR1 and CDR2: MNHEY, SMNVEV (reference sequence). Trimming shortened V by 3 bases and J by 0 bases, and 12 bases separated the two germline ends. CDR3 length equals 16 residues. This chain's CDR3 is CASSFGPGVSNQPQHF. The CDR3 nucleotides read TGTGCCAGCAGTTTCGGGCCGGGGGTTAGCAATCAGCCCCAGCATTTT.

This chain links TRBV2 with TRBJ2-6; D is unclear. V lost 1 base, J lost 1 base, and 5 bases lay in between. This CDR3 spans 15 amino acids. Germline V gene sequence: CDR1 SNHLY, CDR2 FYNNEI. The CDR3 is CASSEELSGANVLTF. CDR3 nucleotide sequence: TGTGCCAGCAGTGAAGAACTATCTGGGGCCAACGTCCTGACTTTC. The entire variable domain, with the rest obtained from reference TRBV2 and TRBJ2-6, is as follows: EPEVTQTPSHQVTQMGQEVILRCVPISNHLYFYWYRQILGQKVEFLVSFYNNEISEKSEIFDDQFSVERPDGSNFTLKIRSTKLEDSAMYFCASSEELSGANVLTFGAGSRLTVL.